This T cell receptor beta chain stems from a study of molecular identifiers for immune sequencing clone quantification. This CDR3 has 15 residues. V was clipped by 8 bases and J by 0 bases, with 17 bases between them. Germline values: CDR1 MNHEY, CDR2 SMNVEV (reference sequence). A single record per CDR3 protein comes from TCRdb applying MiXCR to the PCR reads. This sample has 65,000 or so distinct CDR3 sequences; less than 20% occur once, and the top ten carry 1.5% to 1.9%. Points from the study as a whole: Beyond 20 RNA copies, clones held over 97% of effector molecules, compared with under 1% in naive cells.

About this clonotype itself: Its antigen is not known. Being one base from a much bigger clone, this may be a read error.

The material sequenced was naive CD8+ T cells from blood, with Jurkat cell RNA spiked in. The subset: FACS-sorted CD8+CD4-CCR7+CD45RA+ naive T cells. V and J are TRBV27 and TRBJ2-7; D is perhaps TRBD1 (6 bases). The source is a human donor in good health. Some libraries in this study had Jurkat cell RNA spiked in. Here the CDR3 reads CASGLRGHSSYEQYF. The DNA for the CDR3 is TGTGCCAGCGGGCTCAGGGGTCACAGCTCCTACGAGCAGTACTTC.